Following are 26 T cell receptor beta chains from one sample sequenced in a study of radiotherapy plus CTLA-4 blockade in lung cancer. The protocol was immunoSEQ multiplex PCR, while the TCRdb copy is restricted to in-frame clones and leaves out a portion. In the table there are approximately 95,000 clones, approximately 78% of which are singletons. The sequencing used peripheral blood, collected from a patient treated with radiotherapy plus ipilimumab. The receptor set was obtained from a human donor with non-small cell lung cancer who had a partial response to radiotherapy plus ipilimumab.

This clone was seen a handful of times. The chain couples TRBV15 to TRBJ1-2; 8 nucleotides match TRBD1. The CDR3 runs 14 residues. V lost 5 bases and J lost 5; bases outside the gene matches: 7. Germline V gene data show CDR1 as LNHNV and CDR2 as YYDKDF (reference sequence). The CDR3 coding sequence is TGTGCCACCAGCCCGGACAGGGAGAGGTATGGCTACACCTTC. It encodes CATSPDRERYGYTF.

This clone has more than one count but fewer than ten. Distinct nucleotide sequences in the sample also encode this CDR3. The rearrangement joins TRBV28 to TRBJ1-2, with D hard to call. The V and J ends lost 10 bases and 5 bases respectively, with 8 bases between them. This CDR3 contains 10 residues. CDR1 and CDR2 from the germline V gene are MDHEN and SYDVKM. CDR3 nucleotides: TGTGCCACCCAACTTTATGGCTACACCTTC. Translated, it gives CATQLYGYTF.

CDR3 amino acids: CASGGQGYGYTF. For the CDR3, the DNA is TGTGCCAGCGGTGGCCAGGGTTATGGCTACACCTTC. This chain uses TRBV5-4 with TRBJ1-2; D might be TRBD1 (5 bases). V gave up 7 bases and J gave up 5 bases, with 12 bases separating them. The CDR3 has 12 residues. Germline CDR1 and CDR2: SGHNT and YYREEE (reference sequence).

This chain joins TRBV28 and TRBJ2-7; 10 positions agree with TRBD1. This CDR3 comprises 14 residues. Germline V gene sequence: CDR1 MDHEN, CDR2 SYDVKM. The trim removed 4 bases at V and 8 bases at J, leaving 8 bases unmatched. The chain's CDR3 is CASSSRDRGLQQYF. The CDR3 region has the DNA TGTGCCAGCAGTTCCCGGGACAGGGGTCTTCAGCAGTACTTC.

The chain carries TRBV20-1 and TRBJ2-5, with D uncertain. CDR1 is DFQATT and CDR2 is SNEGSKA in the germline V gene (reference sequence). This CDR3 contains 11 residues. V was pared by 6 bases and J by 7 bases, with 12 bases between. The CDR3 is CSAPTRGTQYF. The CDR3, as DNA: TGCAGTGCACCCACCCGCGGGACCCAGTACTTC.

The chain carries TRBV4-1 and TRBJ2-2; 10 positions match TRBD1. The CDR3 consists of 16 residues. Losses at the gene ends were 4 bases for V and 6 bases for J; bases not matched to a gene: 8. CDR1 is MGHRA and CDR2 is YSYEKL in the germline V gene. Written as DNA, the CDR3 is TGCGCCAGCAGCCCACCCGGGACAGGGGAGGCCGGGGAGCTGTTTTTT. Its protein is CASSPPGTGEAGELFF.

The J gene is TRBJ2-1, the V gene TRBV30; perhaps TRBD2 as D (5 bases). Per germline, CDR1 GTSNPN and CDR2 SVGIG (reference sequence). This CDR3 comprises 13 residues. Trimming removed 0 bases at V and 7 bases at J, with 10 bases between. CDR3 region: CAWSVNLANEQFF. Here the CDR3 DNA reads TGTGCCTGGAGTGTTAATTTAGCGAATGAGCAGTTCTTC.

V and J are TRBV10-2 and TRBJ2-7, with 9 bases identical to TRBD2. The germline gives CDR1 WSHSY, CDR2 SAAADI. This CDR3 has 16 residues. V shed 8 bases, J shed 1 base, and the junction held 12 bases outside the gene matches. The CDR3 sequence: CASQVGRGRVSYEQYF. In DNA, the CDR3 is TGCGCCAGCCAGGTCGGGCGCGGGAGGGTATCCTACGAGCAGTACTTC.

The V call is TRBV9, the J call TRBJ2-2; maybe TRBD1 (6 bases). V gave up 0 bases and J gave up 0 bases, with 12 bases separating them. This CDR3 is built from 17 residues. Germline values: CDR1 SGDLS, CDR2 YYNGEE. CDR3 DNA: TGTGCCAGCAGCGTAGGGTGGGGGCCGACGAACACCGGGGAGCTGTTTTTT. It codes for CASSVGWGPTNTGELFF.

The J gene is TRBJ1-2, the V gene TRBV30; 11 bases align to TRBD1. V dropped 2 bases and J dropped 4; count of bases not matched to a gene: 9. CDR3 length: 16 residues. From germline, CDR1 is GTSNPN and CDR2 SVGIG (reference sequence). The CDR3 DNA sequence: TGTGCCTGGAGTCCCCCGGGGACAGGGGGATTCTATGGCTACACCTTC. Translated: CAWSPPGTGGFYGYTF.

The chain recombines TRBV9 with TRBJ2-5; D gene ambiguous. The CDR3 consists of 13 residues. V lost 0 bases to trimming and J lost 4 bases, with 7 bases between them. The germline CDR1 and CDR2 sequences are SGDLS and YYNGEE. The CDR3 nucleotides read TGTGCCAGCAGCGTAGTAACGGGAGAGACCCAGTACTTC. The encoded protein is CASSVVTGETQYF.

V usage is TRBV5-5 and J usage is TRBJ2-3; D is ambiguous. Germline loops: CDR1 SGHKS, CDR2 YYEKEE (reference sequence). V was shortened by 6 bases and J by 2 bases, with 13 bases between the two germline ends. The CDR3 totals 14 residues. The chain's CDR3 is CASTGGILTDTQYF. CDR3 DNA: TGTGCCAGCACCGGCGGCATACTCACAGATACGCAGTATTTT.

V gene TRBV9 combines with J gene TRBJ1-1, with D uncertain. The CDR3 length is 14 residues. The germline CDR1 and CDR2 sequences are SGDLS and YYNGEE. Trimming took off 0 bases at V and 2 bases at J, with 8 bases between the two ends. The CDR3 bases are TGTGCCAGCAGCGTAGCGGGGTTAAACACTGAAGCTTTCTTT. It codes for CASSVAGLNTEAFF.

The V gene is TRBV30, the J gene TRBJ2-7, with TRBD1 matching over 7 bases. The V gene end was trimmed by 4 bases and the J gene end by 0 bases; junction bases not matched to a gene: 6. Germline V gene data show CDR1 as GTSNPN and CDR2 as SVGIG (reference sequence). The CDR3 totals 14 residues. The CDR3 region has the DNA TGTGCCTGGAAAAACCGGACAGGCTCCTACGAGCAGTACTTC. Encoded protein: CAWKNRTGSYEQYF.

The chain couples TRBV10-1 to TRBJ1-1; possibly TRBD1 for D (6 bases). The CDR3 runs 13 residues. The germline gives CDR1 WNHNN, CDR2 SYGVQD (reference sequence). Trimming removed 2 bases from V and 9 bases from J, with 13 bases in between. CDR3 DNA: TGCGCCAGCAGTGAGCGGGACAAACGACAAGCTTTCTTT. Encoded protein: CASSERDKRQAFF.

This clone was counted between two and nine times. This chain connects TRBV7-2 to TRBJ2-7; D is ambiguous. Germline V gene sequence: CDR1 SGHTA, CDR2 FQGNSA. V lost 4 bases to trimming and J lost 0 bases, with 13 bases between them. The CDR3 is 15 residues long. DNA for the CDR3: TGTGCCAGCAGCTCCCAGGAAGGCGCCTCCTACGAGCAGTACTTC. It codes for CASSSQEGASYEQYF.

This clone showed up just once. This sequence joins TRBV10-3 and TRBJ1-6, with D maybe TRBD1 (5 bases). Germline V CDR1 and CDR2: ENHRY, SYGVKD. This CDR3 is 14 amino acids long. The V and J ends lost 3 bases and 7 bases respectively, with 10 bases between them. The chain's CDR3 is CAISDGGRNSPLHF. The DNA for the CDR3 is TGTGCCATCAGTGACGGGGGGAGGAATTCACCCCTCCACTTT.

The V and J genes are TRBV7-9 and TRBJ1-1; D is perhaps TRBD1 (6 bases). The CDR3 has 14 residues. The V and J ends lost 5 bases and 7 bases respectively, with 17 bases between them. Germline V gene data show CDR1 as SEHNR and CDR2 as FQNEAQ (reference sequence). In DNA, the CDR3 is TGTGCCAGCAGCCTACCCAGACAGGCCGATGAAGCTTTCTTT. Protein: CASSLPRQADEAFF.

The chain uses TRBV20-1 and TRBJ2-1, with D possibly being TRBD2 (5 bases). The CDR3 has 10 amino acids. Germline CDR1 reads DFQATT; CDR2 reads SNEGSKA (reference sequence). V lost 5 bases and J lost 11, with 10 bases in between. CDR3 DNA sequence: TGCAGTGCTTACCGGGATCAGCAGTTCTTC. Its protein product is CSAYRDQQFF.

The chain combines TRBV28 with TRBJ1-1, with D unclear. V lost 3 bases and J lost 1, with 12 bases in between. The germline CDR1 and CDR2 sequences are MDHEN and SYDVKM. The CDR3 has 15 residues. The CDR3 DNA reads TGTGCCAGCAGTTTTATAGACAAGCCGAACACTGAAGCTTTCTTT. Amino acids: CASSFIDKPNTEAFF.

The V gene is TRBV28, the J gene TRBJ1-4, with TRBD1 identical over 7 bases. V dropped 5 bases and J dropped 6; count of bases not matched to a gene: 9. The germline gives CDR1 MDHEN, CDR2 SYDVKM. The CDR3 is made up of 15 amino acids. The CDR3 DNA follows: TGTGCCAGCAGTCCCGGGGACAGCCCCGATGAAAAACTGTTTTTT. Its protein is CASSPGDSPDEKLFF. Variable domain in full (rest from reference TRBV28 and TRBJ1-4): DVKVTQSSRYLVKRTGEKVFLECVQDMDHENMFWYRQDPGLGLRLIYFSYDVKMKEKGDIPEGYSVSREKKERFSLILESASTNQTSMYLCASSPGDSPDEKLFFGSGTQLSVL.

This chain links TRBV7-9 with TRBJ2-3; 7 bases agree with TRBD2. The CDR3 runs to 14 residues. With V trimmed by 5 bases and J by 2 bases, 4 bases remained unmatched. CDR1 SEHNR and CDR2 FQNEAQ come from the germline V gene (reference sequence). The CDR3 region is CASSLRLATDTQYF. The CDR3 DNA reads TGTGCCAGCAGCCTCAGACTAGCCACAGATACGCAGTATTTT. The full variable domain, with the rest looked up from reference TRBV7-9 and TRBJ2-3, is DTGVSQNPRHKITKRGQNVTFRCDPISEHNRLYWYRQTLGQGPEFLTYFQNEAQLEKSRLLSDRFSAERPKGSFSTLEIQRTEQGDSAMYLCASSLRLATDTQYFGPGTRLTVL.

V is TRBV6-6 and J is TRBJ2-3; D is ambiguous. V shed 0 bases and J shed 0 bases, with 4 bases lying between them. This CDR3 has 14 amino acids. Germline V gene sequence: CDR1 MNHNY, CDR2 SVGAGI (reference sequence). The CDR3 nucleotides read TGTGCCAGCAGTTACTCACAGAGCACAGATACGCAGTATTTT. Protein: CASSYSQSTDTQYF.

This chain links TRBV28 with TRBJ2-7; tentative D call: TRBD1 (5 bases). Germline V gene data show CDR1 as MDHEN and CDR2 as SYDVKM. Trimming removed 4 bases from V and 3 bases from J, with 22 bases in between. CDR3 length: 17 amino acids. The CDR3 sequence is CASSSVTEVRAFYEQYF. The DNA of the CDR3 is TGTGCCAGCAGTTCAGTGACAGAAGTAAGAGCTTTCTACGAGCAGTACTTC.

The chain links TRBV12-2 to TRBJ2-7; the D call of TRBD2 is as the table states it, not checked on the DNA. TRBV12-2 is given as a pseudogene. The CDR3 sequence is 16 residues long. The CDR3 reads CASRPTTGRGSYEQYF. CDR3 DNA: TGTGCAAGTCGCCCGACAACTGGGAGAGGCTCCTACGAGCAGTACTTC.

The rearrangement links TRBV9 to TRBJ2-5; tentative D call: TRBD2 (7 bases). The J call is in doubt because the DNA end fits TRBJ2-7 better. CDR1 is SGDLS and CDR2 is YYNGEE in the germline V gene. The CDR3 is 15 residues long. DNA of the CDR3: TGTGCCAGCAGCCCAGGGAGGGGGGGCTCCTACGAGCAGTACTTC. Residues: CASSPGRGGSYEQYF.